This TCR beta chain was retrieved from a study of blood T cells in healthy people across ages. With a J-beta primer mix and a sample-barcoded 5' primer, a second PCR ran 7 to 11 cycles. MiXCR, applied by TCRdb to the 5' RACE reads, yields one record per CDR3 protein. Here the sample spans 800,000 to 900,000 distinct CDR3 sequences, approximately 59% being singletons. The clonotype comes from a young man in good health. Sequenced sample: blood.

CDR3 residues: CSALRDGSKHSGANVLTF. The CDR3 nucleotides read TGCAGTGCTCTTCGAGACGGCAGCAAACACTCTGGGGCCAACGTCCTGACTTTC. This chain uses TRBV20-1 with TRBJ2-6; D not certain. This CDR3 spans 18 amino acids. V lost 5 bases and J lost 0, with 20 bases in between. Germline CDR1 DFQATT, CDR2 SNEGSKA (reference sequence).